This T cell receptor (beta chain) came from a study of T cell responses to AZD1222 COVID-19 vaccine. Study-level findings and limits: Most donors were white British, females outnumbered males, and clonal diversity was possibly underestimated.

This CDR3 has 11 amino acids. CDR1 and CDR2 (germline): SGHAT, FQDESV (reference sequence). Trimming stripped 2 bases from V and 7 bases from J, with 5 bases between. The data were produced by immunoSEQ multiplex PCR, yet TCRdb's version contains in-frame clones alone and is incomplete. The repertoire holds about 110,000 clones, with 87% as singletons. Points on this clone: Its antigen remains unknown.

The source was peripheral blood, collected 28 days after the second AZD1222 dose. The genes are TRBV11-1 and TRBJ2-5; D gene uncertain. The sequence was obtained from an adult who received the AZD1222 COVID-19 vaccine. The CDR3 sequence is CASSLIGTQYF. The CDR3 region has the DNA TGTGCCAGCAGCTTAATCGGGACCCAGTACTTC.